The present TCR beta chain was sequenced within a study of T cell responses to AZD1222 COVID-19 vaccine. Study-wide context: Combined were second doses at about 4 or about 12 weeks. Points from the study as a whole: With dominance at 160-218 and 743-854, vaccine-associated CD4 TCRs spanned spike. Nearly half of spike-specific TCRs reportedly target variant regions that are unmutated in the B.1.351 and B.1.1.7 variants. Repertoires were obtained only post-peak T cell response.

Germline-derived CDR1 and CDR2 are SGHRS and YFSETQ. The CDR3 consists of 13 residues. V was trimmed by 2 bases and J by 1 base, leaving 7 bases between them. Turning to this clone: Its target is not known.

Data came from immunoSEQ multiplex PCR; TCRdb stores just in-frame clones and leaves some out. In the table there are 130,000 to 150,000 clones, about 92% of which are singletons. The TCR originated in an adult in good health. The chain recombines TRBV5-1 with TRBJ2-7; perhaps TRBD2 as D (5 bases). The material sequenced was peripheral blood, taken on day 0 of AZD1222 vaccination. This chain's CDR3 is CASSFGISYEQYF. Written as DNA, the CDR3 is TGCGCCAGCAGCTTCGGGATTTCCTACGAGCAGTACTTC.